This TCR beta chain stems from a study of molecular identifiers for immune sequencing clone quantification. Whole-study context: Four of five RNA aliquots from about 19,000 or 110,000 naive CD8 T cells were sequenced.

The CDR3 has 15 amino acids. V lost 5 bases and J 7 bases, leaving 15 bases between the germline ends. On this clonotype itself: Its matching antigen is unknown.

Study conclusions and caveats: Spiked TCR RNA from one Jurkat cell reportedly showed up when mixed among one million naive cells. Clones that had above 20 RNA copies took up over 99% of effector molecules but under 1% in naive cells.

With 10%, 30% or 50% of RNA, about 20,000 to 1,100,000 naive CD8 T cells were sequenced. Via MiXCR, TCRdb re-called the PCR reads, giving one row per CDR3 protein. The sample lists more than 450,000 distinct CDR3 sequences, about a fifth occurring once. This TCR came from a human donor in good health. Some libraries in this study had Jurkat cell RNA spiked in. The chain recombines TRBV12-3 or TRBV12-4 with TRBJ1-6; unclear D gene. The sequenced sample consisted of naive CD8+ T cells from blood, with Jurkat cell RNA spiked in. This sample's subset: FACS-sorted CD8+CD4-CCR7+CD45RA+ naive T cells. CDR3 sequence (DNA): TGTGCCAGCAGTCCCTCGGCGGGGAAGAATTCACCCCTCCACTTT. Protein sequence: CASSPSAGKNSPLHF.